The 21 T cell receptor beta chains listed next were all sequenced from one sample in a study of identifying expanded T cells in peripheral blood. TCRdb's table, derived via immunoSEQ multiplex PCR, lists solely in-frame clones and lacks some. The top ten hold 12% to 15% of the sample, which has about 52,000 clones, roughly 82% seen once. Sequencing used blood. These receptors were obtained from a person aged 18 to 70 in good health.

This clone has more than one count but fewer than ten. This same CDR3 is encoded by further DNA sequences in the sample. V and J are TRBV5-4 and TRBJ2-2; TRBD1 agrees at 10 bases. Germline V CDR1 and CDR2: SGHNT, YYREEE (reference sequence). The CDR3 is 15 residues long. With V trimmed by 3 bases and J by 5 bases, 4 bases remained unmatched. This CDR3 is CASSWDRGRTGELFF. For the CDR3, the DNA is TGTGCCAGCAGCTGGGACAGGGGTCGGACCGGGGAGCTGTTTTTT.

This sequence joins TRBV7-8 and TRBJ1-2; D possibly corresponds to TRBD1 (6 bases). This CDR3 region has 14 residues. V was pared by 4 bases and J by 1 base, with 10 bases between. Germline CDR1 reads SGHVS; CDR2 reads FQNEAQ. The CDR3 bases are TGTGCCAGCAGCTCCGACAGGTTTAACTATGGCTACACCTTC. Translated: CASSSDRFNYGYTF.

The rearrangement uses TRBV2 and TRBJ1-6, with unresolved D. Germline V gene sequence: CDR1 SNHLY, CDR2 FYNNEI. This CDR3 is built from 15 residues. V was trimmed by 6 bases and J by 5 bases, leaving 14 bases between them. The CDR3 spells CASRIDQAHNSPLHF. The CDR3 bases are TGTGCCAGCAGGATTGACCAGGCGCATAATTCACCCCTCCACTTT.

Written as DNA, the CDR3 is TGTGCCAGCAGCGTAACAGGCACACCTTACCGCAATGAGCAGTTCTTC. Translation gives CASSVTGTPYRNEQFF. J is TRBJ2-1 and V is TRBV9, with a weak D call TRBD1 (5 bases). V was pared by 1 base and J by 6 bases, with 17 bases between. CDR3 size: 16 residues. Germline assignment: CDR1 SGDLS and CDR2 YYNGEE.

The chain joins TRBV6-1 to TRBJ1-6, with D unresolved. The V end was cut by 1 base, the J end by 0 bases, with 10 bases between. The CDR3 has 17 amino acids. Germline V gene sequence: CDR1 MNHNS, CDR2 SASEGT. The CDR3 DNA sequence: TGTGCCAGCAGTGAAGGTCGATCCAGCTCCTATAATTCACCCCTCCACTTT. It specifies CASSEGRSSSYNSPLHF.

The chain carries TRBV19 and TRBJ1-2, with D perhaps TRBD1 (5 bases). V was clipped by 4 bases and J by 2 bases, with 17 bases between them. Germline CDR1 LNHDA, CDR2 SQIVND (reference sequence). The CDR3 contains 16 residues. DNA for the CDR3: TGTGCCAGTAGTAAGGAAAGTAGGGGCTCCAACTATGGCTACACCTTC. Residues: CASSKESRGSNYGYTF.

The chain combines TRBV30 with TRBJ2-7; D perhaps matches TRBD1 (6 bases). The CDR3 extends over 12 amino acids. The germline V gene has CDR1 GTSNPN and CDR2 SVGIG (reference sequence). V dropped 4 bases and J dropped 2 bases, with 9 bases sitting between them. The CDR3 sequence: CAWKQGTYEQYF. The CDR3 nucleotides are TGTGCCTGGAAACAGGGAACCTACGAGCAGTACTTC.

The table lists this clone with a few counts. CDR3 amino acids: CSARSNTEAFF. CDR3 DNA sequence: TGCAGTGCTAGATCGAACACTGAAGCTTTCTTT. This rearrangement joins TRBV20-1 to TRBJ1-1; D is ambiguous. Germline V CDR1 and CDR2: DFQATT, SNEGSKA (reference sequence). The CDR3 is 11 residues long. V was trimmed by 2 bases and J by 1 base, leaving 2 bases between them.

The chain has TRBV2 and TRBJ2-1, with TRBD1 matching 7 bases. Looked up from germline, CDR1 is SNHLY and CDR2 is FYNNEI. The CDR3 is 13 residues long. The junction had 6 bases not matched to a gene; V was cut back by 9 bases and J by 4 bases. DNA for the CDR3: TGTGCCAGTGGGACAGAATTATACAATGAGCAGTTCTTC. It codes for CASGTELYNEQFF.

The chain links TRBV2 to TRBJ2-3; D possibly matches TRBD1 or TRBD2 (5 bases each). The CDR3 sequence is 16 residues long. Germline CDR1 reads SNHLY; CDR2 reads FYNNEI. Trimming took 4 bases from V and 1 from J, leaving 15 bases between them. CDR3 sequence (DNA): TGTGCCAGCAGTGTTGGGGGAAAAGGGGGCACAGATACGCAGTATTTT. Its translation: CASSVGGKGGTDTQYF.

The chain joins TRBV27 to TRBJ2-5; 7 bases are a match to TRBD2. J gave up 5 bases and V 3 bases, and 9 bases lay outside the gene matches. There are 15 residues in the CDR3. Per germline, CDR1 MNHEY and CDR2 SMNVEV (reference sequence). In DNA, the CDR3 is TGTGCCAGCAGTTTGGCCCCCGGGGGGACCGAGACCCAGTACTTC. Protein: CASSLAPGGTETQYF.

The table lists this clone with a few counts. This chain connects TRBV27 to TRBJ2-1; tentatively, D is TRBD2 (6 bases). Trimming left V 6 bases short and J 0 bases short, with 9 bases between. The CDR3 spans 14 residues. Germline CDR1 is MNHEY and CDR2 is SMNVEV (reference sequence). CDR3 sequence (DNA): TGTGCCAGCAGAAACGGGAGCTCCTACAATGAGCAGTTCTTC. Translated: CASRNGSSYNEQFF.

This chain joins TRBV10-2 and TRBJ2-2; 7 nucleotides line up with TRBD2. The V and J ends lost 10 bases and 6 bases, in that order; junction bases with no gene match: 14. Germline CDR1 and CDR2: WSHSY and SAAADI. CDR3 length equals 15 residues. CDR3 in amino acids: CATSTGLVKSGELFF. CDR3 DNA: TGCGCCACGTCGACTGGACTAGTAAAATCCGGGGAGCTGTTTTTT.

V gene TRBV19 combines with J gene TRBJ2-5, with 10 positions matching TRBD2. J gave up 5 bases and V 0 bases, and 6 bases lay outside the gene matches. Germline lookup yields CDR1 LNHDA and CDR2 SQIVND (reference sequence). The CDR3 contains 16 residues. The CDR3: CASSIEAGGPLETQYF. The CDR3 DNA follows: TGTGCCAGTAGTATAGAAGCGGGAGGGCCTCTGGAGACCCAGTACTTC.

V is TRBV6-1 and J is TRBJ1-2, with no clear D. The CDR3 consists of 15 residues. V lost 2 bases and J lost 7, with 17 bases in between. CDR1 and CDR2 (germline): MNHNS, SASEGT. The CDR3 here is CASSEKGRTGSGYTF. The CDR3, as DNA: TGTGCCAGCAGTGAAAAAGGGCGGACTGGCAGTGGCTACACCTTC.

The V call is TRBV5-6, the J call TRBJ2-7; 9 bases agree with TRBD1. The CDR3 loop spans 15 amino acids. J gave up 7 bases and V 3 bases, and 11 bases lay outside the gene matches. Germline V gene lookup returns CDR1 SGHDT and CDR2 YYEEEE. CDR3 sequence (DNA): TGTGCCAGCAGCTCGCCGGGACAGGGTACGCGGGAGCAGTACGTC. Residues: CASSSPGQGTREQYV.

A few counts support this clone. The rearrangement links TRBV30 to TRBJ1-1; D may be TRBD1 (6 bases). The CDR3 sequence is 16 residues long. Germline loops: CDR1 GTSNPN, CDR2 SVGIG (reference sequence). V was cut by 3 bases and J by 1 base, with 18 bases left in between. CDR3 in DNA: TGTGCCTGGAGACGACAGGACCCTAACAGGAACACTGAAGCTTTCTTT. Protein sequence: CAWRRQDPNRNTEAFF.

The chain uses TRBV6-6 and TRBJ1-2; D is undetermined. Trimming removed 2 bases from V and 8 bases from J, with 12 bases in between. Germline V lookup: CDR1 MNHNY, CDR2 SVGAGI (reference sequence). The CDR3 spans 13 residues. The CDR3 DNA is TGTGCCAGCAGTTACCCGGGGATCGAGGGCTACACCTTC. It translates to CASSYPGIEGYTF.

The chain carries TRBV10-2 and TRBJ1-5; D is perhaps TRBD1 (6 bases). Trimming took 5 bases from V and 1 from J, leaving 15 bases between them. CDR1 WSHSY and CDR2 SAAADI come from the germline V gene. There are 16 residues in the CDR3. The CDR3 bases are TGCGCCAGCAGTCTACAGGGCGTTGGGAGCAATCAGCCCCAGCATTTT. This gives the protein CASSLQGVGSNQPQHF.

J is TRBJ2-7 and V is TRBV5-4; 8 bases align to TRBD1. This CDR3 comprises 14 residues. V shed 4 bases, J shed 5 bases, and the junction held 8 bases outside the gene matches. In germline, CDR1 is SGHNT, CDR2 YYREEE (reference sequence). CDR3 in amino acids: CASSRDRGKHEQYF. DNA of the CDR3: TGTGCCAGCAGCCGCGACAGGGGAAAACACGAGCAGTACTTC.

The chain links TRBV5-1 to TRBJ2-5; TRBD2 might be the D (5 bases). CDR3 length: 14 residues. Germline V gives CDR1 SGHRS, CDR2 YFSETQ. Trimming cost V 0 bases and J 2 bases, with 8 bases left between them. CDR3 residues: CASSLGSGQETQYF. CDR3 DNA sequence: TGCGCCAGCAGCTTGGGATCGGGACAAGAGACCCAGTACTTC.